These T cell receptor beta chains were read from a single sample in a study of blood T cell repertoires in COVID-19. Data came from immunoSEQ multiplex PCR; TCRdb stores just in-frame clones and leaves some out. In the table there are about 250,000 clones, 88% of which are singletons. Sample: peripheral blood. These receptors all stem from a woman aged 40 to 50 who had recovered from COVID-19. CDR3s include the opening cysteine and the closing phenylalanine or tryptophan. A D gene is named only where the DNA matches it firmly. Some rows have no size entry. The others give once, few or many, or a class for an expanded clone.

j_call d_call v_call clone_size cdr3_aa cdr3_nt
TRBJ1-1 TRBD1 TRBV27 - CASSLSGTGITEAFF TGTGCCAGCAGTTTATCGGGGACAGGGATCACTGAAGCTTTCTTT
TRBJ1-5 TRBD1 TRBV4-1 - CASSQDGQGGQPQHF TGCGCCAGCAGCCAAGATGGGCAGGGGGGTCAGCCCCAGCATTTT
TRBJ2-7 TRBD2 TRBV10-3 once CASRGDSYEQYF TGTGCCAGCCGGGGGGACTCCTACGAGCAGTACTTC
TRBJ1-1 - TRBV21-1 - CASSKAPGREGTEAFF TGTGCCAGCAGCAAAGCCCCTGGTCGGGAGGGCACTGAAGCTTTCTTT
TRBJ2-3 TRBD1 TRBV18 - CASSPRLQGAPDTQYF TGTGCCAGCTCACCTCGACTCCAGGGGGCCCCTGATACGCAGTATTTT
TRBJ2-7 TRBD1 TRBV6-5 - CASRETGAYEQYF TGTGCCAGCAGGGAGACAGGGGCCTACGAGCAGTACTTC
TRBJ2-1 - TRBV27 - CASGRGLYNEQFF TGTGCCAGCGGACGGGGGTTATACAATGAGCAGTTCTTC
TRBJ2-3 - TRBV6-2/TRBV6-3 - CASSTLLAPTDTQYF TGTGCCAGCAGTACCTTACTAGCTCCGACAGATACGCAGTATTTT
TRBJ2-1 TRBD2 TRBV9 - CASSPRGKAGAYNEQFF TGTGCCAGCAGCCCCCGGGGGAAAGCGGGAGCTTACAATGAGCAGTTCTTC
TRBJ1-2 TRBD1 TRBV18 once CASSPGQLGYTF TGTGCCAGCTCACCGGGACAGCTAGGCTACACCTTC
TRBJ2-1 - TRBV5-4 - CASSSTDSTNEQFF TGTGCCAGCAGCTCGACTGACAGTACCAATGAGCAGTTCTTC
TRBJ1-1 - TRBV14 - CASSQDGEGANTEAFF TGTGCCAGCAGCCAAGATGGGGAAGGGGCCAACACTGAAGCTTTCTTT
TRBJ2-7 TRBD1 TRBV18 - CASSAGNQNRGEQYF TGTGCCAGCTCAGCAGGCAATCAAAACAGGGGCGAGCAGTACTTC
TRBJ2-1 - TRBV15 - CATSVGDTYNEQFF TGTGCCACCAGCGTGGGAGATACCTACAATGAGCAGTTCTTC
TRBJ2-6 TRBD1 TRBV6-2/TRBV6-3 - CASSYYRGQGANVLTF TGTGCCAGCAGTTACTACAGGGGGCAAGGGGCCAACGTCCTGACTTTC
TRBJ2-2 TRBD1 TRBV5-4 few CASSLLARGRDTGELFF TGTGCCAGCAGCTTGTTGGCCAGGGGGCGCGACACCGGGGAGCTGTTTTTT
TRBJ1-5 TRBD1 TRBV6-5 once CASRDRVFQPQHF TGTGCCAGCCGGGACAGGGTGTTTCAGCCCCAGCATTTT
TRBJ1-1 TRBD1 TRBV7-2 - CASSLRGPTNTEAFF TGTGCCAGCAGCCTCAGGGGGCCAACGAACACTGAAGCTTTCTTT